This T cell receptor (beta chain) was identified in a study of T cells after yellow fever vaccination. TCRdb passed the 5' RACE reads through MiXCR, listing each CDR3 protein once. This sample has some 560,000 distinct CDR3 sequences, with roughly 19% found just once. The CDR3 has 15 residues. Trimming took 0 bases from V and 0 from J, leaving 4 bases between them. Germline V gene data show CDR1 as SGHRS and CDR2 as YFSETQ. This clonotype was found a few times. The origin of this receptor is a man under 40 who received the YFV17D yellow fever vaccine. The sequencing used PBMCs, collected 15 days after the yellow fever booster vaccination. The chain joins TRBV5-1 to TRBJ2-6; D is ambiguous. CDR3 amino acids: CASSLVLSGANVLTF. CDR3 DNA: TGCGCCAGCAGCTTGGTTCTCTCTGGGGCCAACGTCCTGACTTTC.